These T cell receptor beta chains were read from a single sample in a study of T cells of healthy individuals. TCRdb independently ran MiXCR on the 5' RACE reads; one entry per CDR3 protein. The sample gives some 100,000 distinct CDR3 sequences, approximately 15% of which show up once; over 5% is in the top ten. Receptors were obtained from a human donor in good health. Both conserved end residues are part of each CDR3. The order of the fields is D gene, clone size, J gene, V gene, CDR3 protein, CDR3 DNA. A D gene is named only where the DNA matches it firmly. Clone size is stated in some rows and not others, as once, few, many or a class when expanded.

NA NA TRBJ2-3 TRBV5-1 CASSPQRDTQYF TGCGCCAGCAGCCCCCAGCGGGATACGCAGTATTTT
NA few TRBJ2-5 TRBV7-2 CASSPPPPATQYF TGTGCCAGCAGCCCTCCACCTCCCGCGACCCAGTACTTC
NA many TRBJ1-1 TRBV6-2/TRBV6-3 CASSYSRGTEAFF TGTGCCAGCAGTTATTCTCGGGGCACTGAAGCTTTCTTT
TRBD2 NA TRBJ2-2 TRBV19 CASSMGGASGELFF TGTGCCAGTAGTATGGGAGGGGCGTCCGGGGAGCTGTTTTTT
NA few TRBJ2-3 TRBV20-1 CSALRNTDTQYF TGCAGTGCCCTTCGGAACACAGATACGCAGTATTTT
TRBD1 many TRBJ2-1 TRBV18 CASSGDRGYNEQFF TGTGCCAGCTCAGGGGACAGGGGTTACAATGAGCAGTTCTTC
NA many TRBJ1-1 TRBV20-1 CSARETGNTEAFF TGCAGTGCTAGAGAGACAGGGAACACTGAAGCTTTCTTT
NA many TRBJ1-5 TRBV6-6 CASSFNLEGTNQPQHF TGTGCCAGCAGTTTCAATCTAGAAGGTACCAATCAGCCCCAGCATTTT
TRBD2 few TRBJ2-3 TRBV5-1 CASSSLAGGEDTQYF TGCGCCAGCAGCTCACTAGCGGGGGGGGAAGATACGCAGTATTTT
NA NA TRBJ2-7 TRBV7-8 CASSLEEVRNYEQYF TGTGCCAGCAGCTTAGAGGAGGTGCGGAACTACGAGCAGTACTTC
NA many TRBJ2-5 TRBV28 CASSLSETQYF TGTGCCAGCAGTTTATCAGAGACCCAGTACTTC
NA few TRBJ1-2 TRBV27 CASSFRGRGGYTF TGTGCCAGCAGTTTTCGGGGGCGTGGGGGCTACACCTTC
NA few TRBJ2-1 TRBV6-2/TRBV6-3 CASRSVRPSSYNEQFF TGTGCCAGCAGATCTGTCCGGCCTAGCTCCTACAATGAGCAGTTCTTC
NA many TRBJ2-3 TRBV6-1 CASSEEEGSTDTQYF TGTGCCAGCAGTGAAGAGGAGGGATCGACAGATACGCAGTATTTT
NA NA TRBJ2-1 TRBV5-1 CASSLAPLSPSYEQFF TGCGCCAGCAGCTTGGCCCCCCTTTCGCCAAGCTATGAGCAGTTCTTC
NA NA TRBJ2-1 TRBV7-6 CASSWGHNNEQFF TGTGCCAGCAGCTGGGGACATAACAATGAGCAGTTCTTC
TRBD1 many TRBJ1-1 TRBV7-8 CASSSQGESEAFF TGTGCCAGCAGCTCGCAGGGGGAATCTGAAGCTTTCTTT
NA NA TRBJ2-5 TRBV11-2 CASSFLGGSQYF TGTGCCAGCAGCTTTCTTGGGGGGTCCCAGTACTTC
TRBD2 once TRBJ2-1 TRBV12-3/TRBV12-4 CASSLKWAGGSYNEQFF TGTGCCAGCAGTTTAAAATGGGCGGGAGGATCCTACAATGAGCAGTTCTTC
TRBD2 many TRBJ2-5 TRBV5-5 CASSRGGLNGETQYF TGTGCCAGCAGCCGGGGGGGACTCAATGGGGAGACCCAGTACTTC
NA many TRBJ1-5 TRBV24-1 CATSDDYQPQHF TGTGCCACCAGTGACGATTATCAGCCCCAGCATTTT
NA few TRBJ2-1 TRBV7-9 CASSPEGPLYNEQFF TGTGCCAGCAGCCCGGAGGGGCCCCTATACAATGAGCAGTTCTTC
NA few TRBJ2-2 TRBV11-2 CARASDTGELFF TGTGCCCGAGCTTCGGACACCGGGGAGCTGTTTTTT
NA once TRBJ2-7 TRBV7-2 CASSFTDRRLSPEQYF TGTGCCAGCAGCTTCACAGACAGGCGACTATCCCCCGAGCAGTACTTC
NA many TRBJ2-2 TRBV4-1 CASSQIDMGLYTGELFF TGCGCCAGCAGCCAGATTGACATGGGGCTGTACACCGGGGAGCTGTTTTTT
NA few TRBJ2-6 TRBV29-1 CSVVETIDSGANVLTF TGCAGCGTTGTGGAGACCATTGACTCTGGGGCCAACGTCCTGACTTTC
NA NA TRBJ2-7 TRBV5-1 CASSLLGTPSYEQYF TGCGCCAGCAGCTTGTTAGGGACACCTTCCTACGAGCAGTACTTC
TRBD2 NA TRBJ2-2 TRBV9 CASSPGTSGGLMNTGELFF TGTGCCAGCAGCCCGGGGACTAGCGGGGGGCTAATGAACACCGGGGAGCTGTTTTTT
TRBD2 NA TRBJ2-2 TRBV6-2/TRBV6-3 CASSRTSGSIGGELFF TGTGCCAGCAGTCGGACTAGCGGGAGCATTGGCGGGGAGCTGTTTTTT
TRBD2 few TRBJ2-5 TRBV5-1 CASNAGGRETQYF TGCGCCAGCAATGCGGGGGGGCGAGAGACCCAGTACTTC
TRBD1 few TRBJ1-4 TRBV12-3/TRBV12-4 CASREGTGEGEKLFF TGTGCCAGCAGAGAAGGGACAGGAGAGGGGGAAAAACTGTTTTTT
NA NA TRBJ2-1 TRBV19 CASSRDRTVDEQFF TGTGCCAGTAGTAGAGACCGGACTGTCGATGAGCAGTTCTTC
NA many TRBJ1-1 TRBV10-3 CAISANQGASPNTEAFF TGTGCCATCAGTGCGAATCAGGGAGCCTCCCCAAACACTGAAGCTTTCTTT
NA few TRBJ2-5 TRBV3-1 CASSQDLFAAGNQETQYF TGTGCCAGCAGCCAAGATCTTTTTGCGGCGGGGAACCAAGAGACCCAGTACTTC
NA few TRBJ1-1 TRBV4-1 CASSQGLGAEAFF TGCGCCAGCAGCCAGGGTTTGGGGGCGGAAGCTTTCTTT
NA many TRBJ2-1 TRBV18 CASSTRIEQFF TGTGCCAGCTCAACTAGGATTGAGCAGTTCTTC
TRBD1 many TRBJ1-4 TRBV28 CASSATGTGSEKLFF TGTGCCAGCAGTGCTACCGGGACAGGGAGTGAAAAACTGTTTTTT
NA NA TRBJ2-5 TRBV5-6 CASSPLGQLEETQYF TGTGCCAGCAGCCCCCTCGGACAGCTCGAAGAGACCCAGTACTTC
NA many TRBJ2-5 TRBV18 CASSLAGETQYF TGTGCCAGCTCACTAGCAGGAGAGACCCAGTACTTC
NA NA TRBJ1-5 TRBV20-1 CSATLGGAQSRPQHF TGCAGTGCCACCCTAGGAGGAGCACAAAGTCGGCCCCAGCATTTT
TRBD1 NA TRBJ1-5 TRBV2 CASSERGTGASNQPQHF TGTGCCAGCAGTGAACGGGGGACAGGGGCGAGCAATCAGCCCCAGCATTTT
NA NA TRBJ2-4 TRBV28 CASRNRVLAKNIQYF TGTGCCAGCAGAAACAGGGTACTAGCCAAAAACATTCAGTACTTC
NA NA TRBJ2-1 TRBV4-3 CASSQDRRQYNEQFF TGCGCCAGCAGCCAAGATAGGAGACAGTACAATGAGCAGTTCTTC
NA few TRBJ2-3 TRBV9 CASSEQDTQYF TGTGCCAGCAGCGAGCAAGATACGCAGTATTTT
NA few TRBJ2-7 TRBV20-1 CSARRTGGSGRGSYEQYF TGCAGTGCTAGAAGGACAGGGGGGAGCGGGAGGGGATCCTACGAGCAGTACTTC
TRBD1 NA TRBJ1-4 TRBV28 CASSQDRAATNEKLFF TGTGCCAGCAGTCAAGACAGGGCCGCAACTAATGAAAAACTGTTTTTT
NA NA TRBJ2-2 TRBV14 CASSQVSGELFF TGTGCCAGCAGCCAAGTCAGTGGGGAGCTGTTTTTT
NA NA TRBJ2-2 TRBV7-9 CASSSQGLGELFF TGTGCCAGCAGCTCCCAGGGGCTCGGGGAGCTGTTTTTT
TRBD2 once TRBJ2-5 TRBV19 CASSMDGEGETQYF TGTGCCAGTAGTATGGATGGGGAGGGAGAGACCCAGTACTTC